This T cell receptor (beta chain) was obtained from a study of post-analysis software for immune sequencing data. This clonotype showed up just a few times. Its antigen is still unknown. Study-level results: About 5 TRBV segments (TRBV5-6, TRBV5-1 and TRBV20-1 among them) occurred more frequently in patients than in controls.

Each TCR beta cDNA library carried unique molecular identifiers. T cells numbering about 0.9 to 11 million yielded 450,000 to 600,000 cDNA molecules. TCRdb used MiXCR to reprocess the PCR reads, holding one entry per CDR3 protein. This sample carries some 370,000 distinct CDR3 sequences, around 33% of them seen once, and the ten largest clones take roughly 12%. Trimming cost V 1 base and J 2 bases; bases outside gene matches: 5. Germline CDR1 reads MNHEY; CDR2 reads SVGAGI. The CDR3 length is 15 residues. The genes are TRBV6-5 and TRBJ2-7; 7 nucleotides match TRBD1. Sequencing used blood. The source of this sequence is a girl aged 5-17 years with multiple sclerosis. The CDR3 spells CASSYFPTGTYEQYF. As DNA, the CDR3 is TGTGCCAGCAGTTACTTTCCGACAGGGACCTACGAGCAGTACTTC.